Below, 25 T cell receptor beta chains from the same sample are listed, as sequenced in a study of blood T cells in healthy people across ages. A sample-barcoded 5' primer and a J-beta primer mix were used in a second PCR of roughly 7 to 11 cycles. Each CDR3 protein is one row after TCRdb ran MiXCR on the 5' RACE reads. Among approximately 800,000 distinct CDR3 sequences, roughly 34% were seen once, and the ten largest hold 10% to 15%. Sequencing used blood. Every receptor here comes from a young man in good health.

This clonotype has only a few counts. V is TRBV10-3 and J is TRBJ2-2; D is uncertain. V was pared by 10 bases and J by 0 bases, with 15 bases between. This CDR3 is built from 15 residues. The germline CDR1 and CDR2 sequences are ENHRY and SYGVKD. CDR3 in amino acids: CATASSQANTGELFF. Written as DNA, the CDR3 is TGTGCCACCGCCTCAAGTCAGGCGAACACCGGGGAGCTGTTTTTT.

In its sample, this clonotype was seen a few times. J is TRBJ1-2 and V is TRBV10-3, with D maybe TRBD1 (6 bases). CDR1 is ENHRY, CDR2 SYGVKD, per germline. This CDR3 contains 16 residues. Trimming shortened V by 4 bases and J by 4 bases, and 19 bases separated the two germline ends. Here the CDR3 DNA reads TGTGCCATCAGTGCACGAACCGCCGGGACAACCTATGGCTACACCTTC. Protein sequence: CAISARTAGTTYGYTF.

This clonotype was recorded a few times. J is TRBJ1-1 and V is TRBV20-1; D uncertain. The CDR3 loop spans 12 amino acids. Germline V CDR1 and CDR2: DFQATT, SNEGSKA (reference sequence). Trimming left V 5 bases short and J 0 bases short, with 7 bases between. CDR3 DNA sequence: TGCAGTGCTCGCACCTTGAACACTGAAGCTTTCTTT. Amino acid sequence: CSARTLNTEAFF.

This clonotype was seen at least ten times. The chain is built from TRBV4-3 and TRBJ2-7; D ambiguous. The germline CDR1 and CDR2 sequences are LGHNA and YSLEER. The CDR3 spans 15 residues. The V gene lost 0 bases and the J gene lost 0 bases, with 9 bases spanning the gap. Here the CDR3 reads CASSQEYGYSYEQYF. Here the CDR3 DNA reads TGCGCCAGCAGCCAAGAGTACGGGTACTCCTACGAGCAGTACTTC.

The sample holds many counts of this clonotype. This chain uses TRBV29-1 with TRBJ2-1, with D unresolved. Per the germline V gene, CDR1 is SQVTM and CDR2 is ANQGSEA. The ends were cut back, 4 bases at V and 6 bases at J, with 4 bases in the middle. This CDR3 is built from 10 residues. CDR3 in amino acids: CSVGSNEQFF. The DNA for the CDR3 is TGCAGCGTTGGGAGCAATGAGCAGTTCTTC.

This sequence joins TRBV6-4 and TRBJ1-1; the D gene is possibly TRBD1 (5 bases). V lost 2 bases, J lost 5 bases, and 15 bases lay in between. The CDR3 loop spans 15 amino acids. CDR1 is MRHNA, CDR2 SNTAGT, per germline. The CDR3 sequence: CASSDTPGRGTEAFF. CDR3 bases: TGTGCCAGCAGTGACACCCCAGGGCGCGGTACTGAAGCTTTCTTT.

This clonotype was observed once. A much larger clone lies one base from this, so it may be a read error. This chain links TRBV12-3 or TRBV12-4 with TRBJ2-7, with 9 bases lining up with TRBD1. V lost 7 bases and J lost 3; bases outside the gene matches: 4. The length of the CDR3 is 13 residues. CDR3 sequence reads: CASTRTGVYEQYF. CDR3 DNA sequence: TGTGCCAGCACCAGGACAGGGGTCTACGAGCAGTACTTC.

This clonotype was observed a single time. The chain couples TRBV20-1 to TRBJ2-4; a weak D match, TRBD1 (5 bases). TRBJ2-7 explains the end of the DNA better; the J call may be wrong. This CDR3 has 12 residues. Germline lookup yields CDR1 DFQATT and CDR2 SNEGSKA (reference sequence). CDR3 sequence (DNA): TGCAGTGCTAGAGGACAGACCTACGAGCAGTACTTC. Translating it yields CSARGQTYEQYF.

The chain couples TRBV4-2 to TRBJ2-3; weak D call: TRBD1 (6 bases). This CDR3 has 16 residues. V was pared by 4 bases and J by 4 bases, with 18 bases between. From germline, CDR1 is LGHNA and CDR2 YNFKEQ. CDR3 region: CASSPSGVLNADTQYF. CDR3 bases: TGTGCCAGCAGCCCCTCAGGGGTTCTTAACGCAGATACGCAGTATTTT.

This clonotype was seen a handful of times. The chain has TRBV12-3 or TRBV12-4 and TRBJ1-1; no reliable D call. The CDR3 length is 13 residues. Trimming took off 6 bases at V and 5 bases at J, with 13 bases between the two ends. The CDR3 DNA sequence: TGTGCCAGCAGCACCTCCTCGGGAACTGAAGCTTTCTTT. Translated, it gives CASSTSSGTEAFF.

The chain carries TRBV28 and TRBJ2-5, with D possibly being TRBD1 (6 bases). V dropped 4 bases and J dropped 11 bases, with 20 bases sitting between them. Germline V gene lookup returns CDR1 MDHEN and CDR2 SYDVKM. The CDR3 extends over 14 amino acids. CDR3: CASSWRQERHEQYF. In DNA form, the CDR3 reads TGTGCCAGCAGTTGGAGACAGGAAAGGCATGAGCAGTACTTC.

This clonotype was seen a handful of times. This chain uses TRBV6-6 with TRBJ2-5, with TRBD2 matching 7 bases. The tail of the sequence fits TRBJ2-7 better, so the J call may be wrong. The germline V gene has CDR1 MNHNY and CDR2 SVGAGI (reference sequence). This CDR3 region has 13 residues. The CDR3 loop is CASSNSGVHEQYF. The CDR3 DNA follows: TGTGCCAGCAGCAACAGCGGGGTCCACGAGCAGTACTTC.

This sequence joins TRBV12-3 or TRBV12-4 and TRBJ1-4; TRBD1 is a possible D gene (6 bases). V was shortened by 6 bases and J by 8 bases, with 13 bases between the two germline ends. CDR3 length: 13 amino acids. The CDR3 spells CASSLGGEEKLFF. The CDR3 DNA reads TGTGCCAGCAGCCTAGGGGGGGAGGAAAAACTGTTTTTT.

This clonotype has more than one count but fewer than ten. The rearrangement joins TRBV7-9 to TRBJ2-1, with 10 bases aligning to TRBD1. This CDR3 has 16 amino acids. V was clipped by 5 bases and J by 7 bases; unmatched bases: 11. Germline V CDR1 and CDR2: SEHNR, FQNEAQ (reference sequence). CDR3 loop: CASSLEAGQGGNEQFF. The CDR3 DNA reads TGTGCCAGCAGCCTAGAGGCCGGACAGGGGGGGAATGAGCAGTTCTTC.

This clonotype was recorded many times. The chain carries TRBV10-3 and TRBJ1-4; no definite D call. The CDR3 runs 14 residues. The germline V and J ends were trimmed by 3 bases and 5 bases, with 10 bases remaining between them. Per the germline V gene, CDR1 is ENHRY and CDR2 is SYGVKD. CDR3 nucleotide sequence: TGTGCCATCAGTGATTACGCCTCGAATGAAAAACTGTTTTTT. Its translation is CAISDYASNEKLFF.

This clonotype appeared a few times. J is TRBJ1-4 and V is TRBV4-2; D possibly corresponds to TRBD1 (5 bases). The V end was cut by 2 bases, the J end by 8 bases, with 24 bases between. There are 18 residues in the CDR3. CDR1 is LGHNA, CDR2 YNFKEQ, per germline. CDR3 nucleotide sequence: TGTGCCAGCAGCCAAAACGGGGGAGGGGAAGGTTACAAGGAAAAACTGTTTTTT. Protein sequence: CASSQNGGGEGYKEKLFF.

This clonotype was picked up a small number of times. The chain couples TRBV20-1 to TRBJ1-1; the D is unclear. From germline, CDR1 is DFQATT and CDR2 SNEGSKA (reference sequence). Trimming took off 3 bases at V and 1 base at J, with 9 bases between the two ends. The CDR3 is 13 residues long. The CDR3: CSARSGKNTEAFF. As DNA, the CDR3 is TGCAGTGCTAGGTCCGGGAAGAACACTGAAGCTTTCTTT.

This clonotype was counted only a few times. The V call is TRBV4-3, the J call TRBJ1-1; a possible D gene is TRBD1 (6 bases). V shed 0 bases and J shed 7 bases, with 18 bases lying between them. The CDR3 length is 16 residues. Per germline, CDR1 LGHNA and CDR2 YSLEER. CDR3 DNA: TGCGCCAGCAGCCAAGATGGAGTGTCGGCAGGGGATGAAGCTTTCTTT. Translated, it gives CASSQDGVSAGDEAFF.

V and J are TRBV12-3 or TRBV12-4 and TRBJ2-7, with 9 bases fitting TRBD2. CDR3 length: 17 amino acids. The V segment lost 3 bases and the J segment 0 bases; nucleotides outside the gene matches: 9. CDR3 nucleotides: TGTGCCAGCAGTTTCGGGGTAGCGGGGGCAACCTCCTACGAGCAGTACTTC. This translates into CASSFGVAGATSYEQYF.

The chain combines TRBV18 with TRBJ2-5; D is perhaps TRBD1 (6 bases). The J call may be incorrect, as the DNA end agrees better with TRBJ2-1. The CDR3 is 14 residues long. From germline, CDR1 is KGHSH and CDR2 LQKENI. The CDR3 region is CASSPGAAKETQFF. CDR3 nucleotide sequence: TGTGCCAGCTCACCGGGGGCGGCCAAAGAGACCCAGTTCTTC.

The V call is TRBV12-3 or TRBV12-4, the J call TRBJ1-5; no clear D. Trimming removed 6 bases from V and 6 bases from J, with 15 bases in between. The length of the CDR3 is 14 residues. In DNA, the CDR3 is TGTGCCAGCAGCTCCGACGGGGTAGGTCAGCCCCAGCATTTT. Translating it yields CASSSDGVGQPQHF.

The chain joins TRBV20-1 to TRBJ1-1; no firm D call. V lost 2 bases and J lost 1, with 8 bases in between. This CDR3 comprises 13 residues. Germline CDR1 is DFQATT and CDR2 is SNEGSKA (reference sequence). CDR3 amino acids: CSARFRANTEAFF. The CDR3 coding sequence is TGCAGTGCTAGATTTAGAGCGAACACTGAAGCTTTCTTT.

This chain connects TRBV20-1 to TRBJ2-5; TRBD2 is a possible D gene (6 bases). The V end lost 1 base, the J end lost 3 bases, and 15 bases lay between the germline ends. The CDR3 contains 15 residues. Germline V gene lookup returns CDR1 DFQATT and CDR2 SNEGSKA (reference sequence). The chain's CDR3 is CSARGIGRGKETQYF. DNA of the CDR3: TGCAGTGCTAGAGGGATCGGACGGGGGAAAGAGACCCAGTACTTC.

V and J are TRBV6-2 or TRBV6-3 and TRBJ1-2; D may be TRBD1 (6 bases). Germline V gene sequence: CDR1 MNHEY, CDR2 SVGEGT. The V and J ends lost 7 bases and 2 bases respectively, with 14 bases between them. The CDR3 runs to 14 residues. CDR3 in amino acids: CASTGGHTNYGYTF. The CDR3 coding sequence is TGTGCCAGCACCGGGGGACATACAAACTATGGCTACACCTTC.

This clonotype was detected only once. The chain joins TRBV20-1 to TRBJ1-5, with D possibly TRBD1 on 6 matching bases. CDR1 and CDR2 (germline): DFQATT, SNEGSKA (reference sequence). V was trimmed by 6 bases and J by 0 bases, leaving 18 bases between them. The CDR3 totals 16 residues. Here the CDR3 reads CSAKQRGGLSNQPQHF. In DNA, the CDR3 is TGCAGTGCAAAACAGCGAGGGGGTCTTAGCAATCAGCCCCAGCATTTT.